A selection of T cell receptor beta chains follows, all from one sample in a study of blood T cell repertoires in COVID-19. Only in-frame clones appear in the TCRdb table, and some are missing; sequencing was by immunoSEQ multiplex PCR. This table holds roughly 41,000 clones, around four fifths found once. What was sequenced was peripheral blood. These receptors were collected from a man aged 45-65 years with active COVID-19. CDR3s include the opening cysteine and the closing phenylalanine or tryptophan.

j_gene: TRBJ1-5
v_gene: TRBV19
CDR3aa: CASSMTGGARQPQHF

j_gene: TRBJ2-1
v_gene: TRBV6-2/TRBV6-3
CDR3aa: CASSYSGGSYNEQFF

j_gene: TRBJ2-5
v_gene: TRBV5-4
CDR3aa: CASSFPGQDQETQYF

j_gene: TRBJ1-4
v_gene: TRBV12-2
CDR3aa: CASRSRFGGANEKLFF

j_gene: TRBJ1-4
v_gene: TRBV28
CDR3aa: CASRDTVATNEKLFF

j_gene: TRBJ2-2
v_gene: TRBV15
CDR3aa: CATSSRTGGNAGELFF

j_gene: TRBJ1-1
v_gene: TRBV10-1
CDR3aa: CASKLQGNTEAFF

j_gene: TRBJ2-1
v_gene: TRBV5-1
CDR3aa: CASSLDGTGAAYNEQFF

j_gene: TRBJ1-4
v_gene: TRBV16
CDR3aa: CASSQSAGDNEKLFF

j_gene: TRBJ1-2
v_gene: TRBV7-9
CDR3aa: CASSLRQGSNYGYTF

j_gene: TRBJ1-5
v_gene: TRBV10-3
CDR3aa: CAISESIGGAKEPQHF

j_gene: TRBJ2-2
v_gene: TRBV5-1
CDR3aa: CASRQGSPGELFF

j_gene: TRBJ1-2
v_gene: TRBV5-5
CDR3aa: CASSFPGTGGLNYGYTF

j_gene: TRBJ1-4
v_gene: TRBV2
CDR3aa: CASTWTGGEEKLFF

j_gene: TRBJ2-1
v_gene: TRBV15
CDR3aa: CATSRPPNEQFF

j_gene: TRBJ1-5
v_gene: TRBV6-5
CDR3aa: CASSYTGERPQHF

j_gene: TRBJ2-6
v_gene: TRBV4-3
CDR3aa: CASSQDPGLAGGPGGANVLTF